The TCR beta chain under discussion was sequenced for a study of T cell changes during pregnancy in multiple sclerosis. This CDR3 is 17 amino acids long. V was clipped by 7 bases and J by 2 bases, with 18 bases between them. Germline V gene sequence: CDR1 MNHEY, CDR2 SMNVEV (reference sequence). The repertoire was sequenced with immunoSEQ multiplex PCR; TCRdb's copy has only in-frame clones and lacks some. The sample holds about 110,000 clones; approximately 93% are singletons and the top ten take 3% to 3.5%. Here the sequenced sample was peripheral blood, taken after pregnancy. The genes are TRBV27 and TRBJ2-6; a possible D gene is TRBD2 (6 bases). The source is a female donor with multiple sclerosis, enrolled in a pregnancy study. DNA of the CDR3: TGTGCCAGCACCCCCGGGACTGGCGGGACTGGGGCCAACGTCCTGACTTTC. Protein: CASTPGTGGTGANVLTF.